The 8 T cell receptor beta chains below come from one sample, sequenced in a study of Ad26.COV2.S vaccination and SARS-CoV-2 variants. The data were produced by immunoSEQ multiplex PCR, yet TCRdb's version contains in-frame clones alone and is incomplete. This table holds fewer than 400,000 clones, 86% found once. Stated treatment: some 19 received Ad26.COV2.S at low or high dose, single or two shots; 5 received placebo; per-sample allocation not given. Following the first vaccine or placebo injection, samples were taken on day 63. Sequenced here: peripheral blood, sampled in a trial of Ad26.COV2.S vaccine versus placebo. The receptor source for this set is a person aged 18 to 65 who received the Ad26.COV2.S COVID-19 vaccine or a placebo.

The V gene is TRBV5-1, the J gene TRBJ1-4; weak D call: TRBD1 (6 bases). V was cut by 4 bases and J by 8 bases, with 18 bases left in between. Germline V gives CDR1 SGHRS, CDR2 YFSETQ. This CDR3 spans 15 amino acids. DNA for the CDR3: TGCGCCAGCAGCCCACGGGGGGGCGGGAAGGAAAAACTGTTTTTT. As protein: CASSPRGGGKEKLFF.

This clone was found once. The V gene is TRBV20-1, the J gene TRBJ2-3; no clear D. Trimming took off 5 bases at V and 8 bases at J, with 8 bases between the two ends. CDR1 and CDR2 from the germline V gene are DFQATT and SNEGSKA (reference sequence). CDR3 length: 10 amino acids. The DNA for the CDR3 is TGCAGTGCTGCCCTGGGTACGCAGTATTTT. Encoded protein: CSAALGTQYF.

The chain joins TRBV5-1 to TRBJ2-7; D may be TRBD2 (5 bases). In germline, CDR1 is SGHRS, CDR2 YFSETQ. Trimming removed 4 bases at V and 7 bases at J, with 21 bases between. This CDR3 has 15 residues. CDR3 coding DNA: TGCGCCAGCAGCCCGCCGCGGGCCTACCGGGGAGAGCAGTACTTC. The encoded protein is CASSPPRAYRGEQYF.

This clone has just one count. The V call is TRBV7-8, the J call TRBJ1-1, with D unclear. Trimming stripped 2 bases from V and 2 bases from J, with 9 bases between. Germline V gene sequence: CDR1 SGHVS, CDR2 FQNEAQ. There are 14 residues in the CDR3. CDR3: CASSLRTDNTEAFF. The CDR3 bases are TGTGCCAGCAGCTTACGGACGGACAACACTGAAGCTTTCTTT. Complete variable domain (other parts from reference TRBV7-8 and TRBJ1-1): GAGVSQSPRYKVAKRGQDVALRCDPISGHVSLFWYQQALGQGPEFLTYFQNEAQLDKSGLPSDRFFAERPEGSVSTLKIQRTQQEDSAVYLCASSLRTDNTEAFFGQGTRLTVV.

This clone appeared once. CDR3 residues: CASDRANTGELFF. CDR3 bases: TGTGCCAGCGATAGAGCGAACACCGGGGAGCTGTTTTTT. The V call is TRBV7-2, the J call TRBJ2-2; D gene uncertain. V was shortened by 8 bases and J by 0 bases, with 7 bases between the two germline ends. Germline values: CDR1 SGHTA, CDR2 FQGNSA. CDR3 length: 13 residues.

The V call is TRBV5-1, the J call TRBJ1-1, with D unclear. The germline V and J ends were trimmed by 4 bases and 0 bases, with 7 bases remaining between them. The CDR3 runs to 13 residues. CDR1 is SGHRS, CDR2 YFSETQ, per germline. The CDR3 DNA reads as TGCGCCAGCAGCCTAGTGATGAACACTGAAGCTTTCTTT. Translated: CASSLVMNTEAFF.

This chain connects TRBV5-4 to TRBJ1-2; 9 nucleotides agree with TRBD1. The trim removed 3 bases at V and 8 bases at J, leaving 5 bases unmatched. The CDR3 is made up of 13 amino acids. Germline loops: CDR1 SGHNT, CDR2 YYREEE (reference sequence). The CDR3 nucleotides are TGTGCCAGCAGCTGGGGACAGGGATTAGGCTACACCTTC. As protein: CASSWGQGLGYTF.

CDR3 residues: CASSLGQKNSPLHF. Written as DNA, the CDR3 is TGTGCCAGCAGCTTGGGGCAGAAAAATTCACCCCTCCACTTT. The chain links TRBV5-8 to TRBJ1-6; D is unclear. This CDR3 has 14 residues. V shed 0 bases and J shed 7 bases, with 8 bases lying between them. Germline V gives CDR1 SGHTS, CDR2 YDEGEE.